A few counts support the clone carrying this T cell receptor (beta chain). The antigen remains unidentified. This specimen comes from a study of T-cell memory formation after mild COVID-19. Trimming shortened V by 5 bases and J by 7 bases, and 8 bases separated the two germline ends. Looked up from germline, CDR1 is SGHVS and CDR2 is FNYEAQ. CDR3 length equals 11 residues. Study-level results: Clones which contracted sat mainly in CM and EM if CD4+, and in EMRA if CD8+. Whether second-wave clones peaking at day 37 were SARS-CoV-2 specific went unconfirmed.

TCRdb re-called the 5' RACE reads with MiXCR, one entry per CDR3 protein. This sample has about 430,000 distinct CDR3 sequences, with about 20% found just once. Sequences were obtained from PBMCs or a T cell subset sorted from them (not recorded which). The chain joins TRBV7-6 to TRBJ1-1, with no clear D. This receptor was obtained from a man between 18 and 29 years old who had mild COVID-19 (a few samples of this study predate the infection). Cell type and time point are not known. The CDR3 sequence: CASSGEGEAFF. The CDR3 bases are TGTGCCAGCAGCGGGGAGGGTGAAGCTTTCTTT.